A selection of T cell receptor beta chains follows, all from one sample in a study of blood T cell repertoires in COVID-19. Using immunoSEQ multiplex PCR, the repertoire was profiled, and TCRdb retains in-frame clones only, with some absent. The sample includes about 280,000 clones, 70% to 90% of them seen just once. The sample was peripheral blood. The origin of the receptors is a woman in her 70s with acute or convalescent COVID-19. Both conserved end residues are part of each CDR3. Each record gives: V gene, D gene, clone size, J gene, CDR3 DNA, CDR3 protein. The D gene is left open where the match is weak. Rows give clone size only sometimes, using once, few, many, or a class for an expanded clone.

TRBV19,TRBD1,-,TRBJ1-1,TGTGCCAGTAGGCCTGGAAGGGGGCAGAGTACTGAAGCTTTCTTT,CASRPGRGQSTEAFF
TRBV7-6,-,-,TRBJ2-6,TGTGCCAGCAGCTTAGCTGACAGGTCGGCTGGGGCCAACGTCCTGACTTTC,CASSLADRSAGANVLTF
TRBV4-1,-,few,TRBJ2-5,TGCGCCAGCAGCCATCGAATGAATTTAGGAGGGGAGACCCAGTACTTC,CASSHRMNLGGETQYF
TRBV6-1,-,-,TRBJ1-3,TGTGCCAGCAGTGAGTCTGGGGCGGCCTCTGGAAACACCATATATTTT,CASSESGAASGNTIYF
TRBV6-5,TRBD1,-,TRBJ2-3,TGTGCCAGCAGAGAGGGAGGACAGGGAACAGATACGCAGTATTTT,CASREGGQGTDTQYF
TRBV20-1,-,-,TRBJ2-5,TGCAGTGCTAGCCTAGAGACCCAGTACTTC,CSASLETQYF
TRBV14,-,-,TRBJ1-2,TGTGCCAGCAGCCCGACCAGAGCCGCAGGCCTATCCTATGGCTACACCTTC,CASSPTRAAGLSYGYTF
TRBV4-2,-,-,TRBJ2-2,TGTGCCAGCAGCCAAGTAAGCCGTGGGGGGGCCTCCGGGGAGCTGTTTTTT,CASSQVSRGGASGELFF
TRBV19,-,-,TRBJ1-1,TGTGCCAGTAAGAGAGAAGCCGTGGTCGCTGAAGCTTTCTTT,CASKREAVVAEAFF
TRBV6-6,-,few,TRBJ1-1,TGTGCCAGCAGTCGAACCCCTACGAACACTGAAGCTTTCTTT,CASSRTPTNTEAFF
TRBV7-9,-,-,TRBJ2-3,TGTGCCAGCAGCTTTTTCAGCGGCACAGATACGCAGTATTTT,CASSFFSGTDTQYF
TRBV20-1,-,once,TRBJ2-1,TGCAGTGCAGTAACAGGCCATGAGCAGTTCTTC,CSAVTGHEQFF
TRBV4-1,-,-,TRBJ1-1,TGCGCCAGCAGCCAGTACAGGGATGAGGGCACTGAAGCTTTCTTT,CASSQYRDEGTEAFF
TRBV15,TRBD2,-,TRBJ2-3,TGTGCCACCAGCAGAGAGAGGGTCCAGCGGGGGCCAGATACGCAGTATTTT,CATSRERVQRGPDTQYF
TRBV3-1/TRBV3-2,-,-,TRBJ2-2,TGTGCCAGCAGCCATACTACGCCCGCCGGGGAGCTGTTTTTT,CASSHTTPAGELFF
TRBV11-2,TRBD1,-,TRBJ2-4,TGTGCCAGCAGCTTTCGACAGGGGGGAAACATTCAGTACTTC,CASSFRQGGNIQYF
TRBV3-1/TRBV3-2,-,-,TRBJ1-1,TGTGCCAGCAGCCAAGATTGGGCGGGGAACACTGAAGCTTTCTTT,CASSQDWAGNTEAFF
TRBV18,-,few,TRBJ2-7,TGTGCCAGCTCACCGGACAGCTACGAGCAGTACTTC,CASSPDSYEQYF
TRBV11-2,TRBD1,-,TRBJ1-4,TGTGCCAGCAGCTTTGGGGGACAGCTAAATGAAAAACTGTTTTTT,CASSFGGQLNEKLFF
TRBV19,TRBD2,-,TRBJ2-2,TGTGCCAGTAAAGCGGGGGCGAACACCGGGGAGCTGTTTTTT,CASKAGANTGELFF
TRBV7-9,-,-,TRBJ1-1,TGTGCCAGCAAAGTGCGGGGGAACACTGAAGCTTTCTTT,CASKVRGNTEAFF
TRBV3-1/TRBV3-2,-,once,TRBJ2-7,TGTGCCAGCAGCGAGCGGACGAGTACAGGGTTGGACGAGCAGTACTTC,CASSERTSTGLDEQYF
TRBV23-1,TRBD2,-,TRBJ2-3,TGCGCCAGCAGACTAGCGGGGGCCCGCCTATCAATACCAGATACGCAGTATTTT,CASRLAGARLSIPDTQYF
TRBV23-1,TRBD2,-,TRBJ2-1,TGCGCCAGCAGTCAATCGGGGCCGGGGGGGAGCTCCTACAATGAGCAGTTCTTC,CASSQSGPGGSSYNEQFF
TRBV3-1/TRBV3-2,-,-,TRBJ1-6,TGTGCCAGCAGCCCGGTCGGCCAGGGCAATTCACCCCTCCACTTT,CASSPVGQGNSPLHF
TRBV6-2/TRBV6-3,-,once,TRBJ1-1,TGTGCCAGCAGTTACGGGCCGGCACCAACTTTCTTT,CASSYGPAPTFF
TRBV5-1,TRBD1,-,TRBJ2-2,TGCGCCAGCCGCGAGGGACAGGGGGCGTCCGGGGAGCTGTTTTTT,CASREGQGASGELFF
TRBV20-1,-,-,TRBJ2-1,TGCAGTGCCAATACATTCGATGAGCAGTTCTTC,CSANTFDEQFF
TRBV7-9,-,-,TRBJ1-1,TGTGCCGGGTCAGGGGTAATGAACACTGAAGCTTTCTTT,CAGSGVMNTEAFF